The 32 T cell receptor beta chains presented below share a single source sample, sequenced in a study of shared clonotypes between healthy human individuals (dated by TCRdb to 2018 to 2020). Libraries were built with the immunoSEQ multiplex PCR assay. The table comes from immuneACCESS by way of TCRdb, which keeps in-frame sequences with V and J called. Part of the clones is missing from these tables; in studies checked, under half for an unresolved V gene and the rest for unknown reasons. Present in this sample are about a million clones, roughly 80% of which were seen just once. Approximately 0.9% of the sample is held by the ten biggest clonotypes. The specimen sequenced was memory CD4+ T cells from PBMCs. Interpreted using the paper, the cell subset or site label stands for: CD45RA-negative fraction. These receptors were obtained from a man aged 18 to 30 in good health. Some clones in this sample may be carry-over from other donors' samples.

DNA for the CDR3: TGTGCCAGCTCGCAAGATTTGGGGGGCGCATACACTGAAGCTTTCTTT. It specifies CASSQDLGGAYTEAFF. The chain combines TRBV18 with TRBJ1-1, with D tentatively TRBD1 (6 bases). V lost 6 bases, J lost 3 bases, and 20 bases lay in between. This CDR3 comprises 16 residues. CDR1 is KGHSH and CDR2 is LQKENI in the germline V gene.

The chain recombines TRBV30 with TRBJ2-3; perhaps TRBD2 as D (5 bases). The germline V gene has CDR1 GTSNPN and CDR2 SVGIG (reference sequence). Trimming shortened V by 2 bases and J by 1 base, and 13 bases separated the two germline ends. This CDR3 is built from 15 residues. The chain's CDR3 is CAWSRGDFGTDTQYF. CDR3 sequence (DNA): TGTGCCTGGAGTCGGGGAGACTTTGGCACAGATACGCAGTATTTT.

This clone was seen many times. The sample has other DNA sequences that encode this CDR3 too. The rearrangement joins TRBV29-1 to TRBJ1-1; a weak D match, TRBD1 (5 bases). The length of the CDR3 is 13 residues. The germline gives CDR1 SQVTM, CDR2 ANQGSEA. Trimming removed 2 bases at V and 4 bases at J, with 11 bases between. The CDR3 coding sequence is TGCAGCGTTGAAAGGGATGGGGGCACTGAAGCTTTCTTT. Translation gives CSVERDGGTEAFF.

V is TRBV9 and J is TRBJ2-2; TRBD2 aligns across 7 bases. The germline V gene has CDR1 SGDLS and CDR2 YYNGEE. The CDR3 runs to 16 residues. After removal of 3 bases from V and 0 bases from J, the junction contained 5 bases not matched to a gene. In DNA, the CDR3 is TGTGCCAGCAGCGCTGGACTAGTCCCGAACACCGGGGAGCTGTTTTTT. Protein product: CASSAGLVPNTGELFF.

This chain joins TRBV6-4 and TRBJ2-6; 7 positions match TRBD2. The CDR3 spans 16 residues. Germline CDR1 and CDR2: MRHNA and SNTAGT. The trim removed 4 bases at V and 2 bases at J, leaving 5 bases unmatched. CDR3 in amino acids: CASSASSGAGANVLTF. CDR3 nucleotides: TGTGCCAGCAGTGCCTCCAGCGGGGCTGGGGCCAACGTCCTGACTTTC.

The chain links TRBV11-2 to TRBJ2-3; 9 bases match TRBD2. Germline loops: CDR1 SGHAT, CDR2 FQNNGV. V was pared by 3 bases and J by 5 bases, with 15 bases of the junction left unmatched. This CDR3 has 18 residues. The CDR3 spells CASSFSGTSLPLEDTQYF. CDR3 coding DNA: TGTGCCAGCAGCTTTTCCGGGACTAGCCTTCCTTTGGAAGATACGCAGTATTTT. Using reference TRBV11-2 and TRBJ2-3 for the parts outside the CDR3, the full variable domain is EAGVAQSPRYKIIEKRQSVAFWCNPISGHATLYWYQQILGQGPKLLIQFQNNGVVDDSQLPKDRFSAERLKGVDSTLKIQPAKLEDSAVYLCASSFSGTSLPLEDTQYFGPGTRLTVL.

The V and J genes are TRBV7-9 and TRBJ2-5; 7 bases match TRBD2. V lost 5 bases and J lost 2; bases outside the gene matches: 14. The germline CDR1 and CDR2 sequences are SEHNR and FQNEAQ (reference sequence). This CDR3 has 17 residues. This CDR3 is CASSPKRASGKQETQYF. The CDR3 nucleotides read TGTGCCAGCAGCCCGAAGAGGGCTAGCGGAAAACAAGAGACCCAGTACTTC. The whole variable domain, remainder taken from reference TRBV7-9 and TRBJ2-5, is DTGVSQNPRHKITKRGQNVTFRCDPISEHNRLYWYRQTLGQGPEFLTYFQNEAQLEKSRLLSDRFSAERPKGSFSTLEIQRTEQGDSAMYLCASSPKRASGKQETQYFGPGTRLLVL.

This sequence joins TRBV20-1 and TRBJ2-7; D is undetermined. V was trimmed by 6 bases and J by 5 bases, leaving 11 bases between them. The CDR3 totals 11 residues. Germline values: CDR1 DFQATT, CDR2 SNEGSKA (reference sequence). This chain's CDR3 is CSAAEPHEQYF. The CDR3 region has the DNA TGCAGTGCCGCGGAGCCCCACGAGCAGTACTTC.

This clone was seen only a few times. This chain uses TRBV7-3 with TRBJ2-2; the D call may be TRBD1 or TRBD2 (6 bases each). Germline V gene data show CDR1 as SGHTA and CDR2 as FQGTGA. The CDR3 is 14 amino acids. Trimming removed 4 bases at V and 5 bases at J, with 11 bases between. In DNA form, the CDR3 reads TGTGCCAGCAGCTCCAAGGGGGGAACCGGGGAGCTGTTTTTT. Translation: CASSSKGGTGELFF.

The chain combines TRBV28 with TRBJ1-2; a possible D gene is TRBD1 (5 bases). This CDR3 contains 16 residues. From germline, CDR1 is MDHEN and CDR2 SYDVKM. V lost 3 bases to trimming and J lost 1 base, with 15 bases between them. CDR3 residues: CASSLYGETDNYGYTF. The CDR3 DNA reads as TGTGCCAGCAGTTTGTATGGAGAGACAGATAACTATGGCTACACCTTC.

This clone was detected only once. The chain employs TRBV28 and TRBJ1-2; the match to TRBD1 covers 8 bases. The CDR3 totals 12 residues. Germline-derived CDR1 and CDR2 are MDHEN and SYDVKM. V trimming: 7 bases; J trimming: 8 bases; junction bases outside the gene matches: 6. Here the CDR3 DNA reads TGTGCCAGCACTACCTGGGACAGGGGCTACACCTTC. This codes for CASTTWDRGYTF.

The chain links TRBV25-1 to TRBJ2-5; possible D gene TRBD2, 5 bases. In germline, CDR1 is MGHDK, CDR2 SYGVNS. Trimming took 6 bases from V and 2 from J, leaving 7 bases between them. The CDR3 is made up of 12 amino acids. As DNA, the CDR3 is TGTGCCAGCAGAGCGGATCAAGAGACCCAGTACTTC. Amino acids: CASRADQETQYF.

The V call is TRBV4-2, the J call TRBJ2-7; 9 nucleotides line up with TRBD2. After removal of 3 bases from V and 1 base from J, the junction contained 16 bases not matched to a gene. CDR1 LGHNA and CDR2 YNFKEQ come from the germline V gene. This CDR3 is built from 19 residues. The CDR3 region is CASSHPLRGPSGDSYEQYF. CDR3 DNA: TGTGCCAGCAGCCACCCCCTTAGAGGACCTAGCGGGGATTCCTACGAGCAGTACTTC.

The chain combines TRBV11-2 with TRBJ2-7, with D possibly being TRBD1 (5 bases). The germline V gene has CDR1 SGHAT and CDR2 FQNNGV. Trimming cost V 2 bases and J 3 bases, with 11 bases left between them. The CDR3 length is 14 residues. The CDR3 sequence is CASSLPWQGYEQYF. The CDR3 nucleotides are TGTGCCAGCAGCTTACCGTGGCAGGGCTACGAGCAGTACTTC. The variable domain in full, with the rest retrieved from reference TRBV11-2 and TRBJ2-7, is EAGVAQSPRYKIIEKRQSVAFWCNPISGHATLYWYQQILGQGPKLLIQFQNNGVVDDSQLPKDRFSAERLKGVDSTLKIQPAKLEDSAVYLCASSLPWQGYEQYFGPGTRLTVT.

V and J are TRBV28 and TRBJ2-7, with 12 bases lining up with TRBD2. Germline lookup yields CDR1 MDHEN and CDR2 SYDVKM. Trimming removed 6 bases from V and 5 bases from J; junction bases left unmatched: 5. The CDR3 loop spans 14 amino acids. CDR3 DNA sequence: TGTGCCAGCAGGCCAACTAGCGGGAGGAACGAGCAGTACTTC. This translates into CASRPTSGRNEQYF.

This sequence joins TRBV28 and TRBJ2-7; a possible D gene is TRBD1 (5 bases). Trimming removed 6 bases at V and 0 bases at J, with 18 bases between. The CDR3 length is 16 residues. Looked up from germline, CDR1 is MDHEN and CDR2 is SYDVKM. DNA for the CDR3: TGTGCCAGCAGCCGTCCTCCTGACACAGGCTCCTACGAGCAGTACTTC. Translating it yields CASSRPPDTGSYEQYF.

The chain employs TRBV2 and TRBJ2-1; possible D gene TRBD2, 5 bases. Per the germline V gene, CDR1 is SNHLY and CDR2 is FYNNEI. This CDR3 comprises 16 residues. The V end was cut by 6 bases, the J end by 8 bases, with 23 bases between. CDR3 amino acids: CASSTPLGNLAYEQFF. CDR3 nucleotide sequence: TGTGCCAGCAGCACACCTCTTGGGAATTTAGCGTATGAGCAGTTCTTC.

The rearrangement uses TRBV28 and TRBJ2-5; no firm D call. The CDR3 is 15 amino acids. Trimming pared 3 bases from V and 2 bases from J, leaving 13 bases between. The germline gives CDR1 MDHEN, CDR2 SYDVKM. Here the CDR3 DNA reads TGTGCCAGCAGTTTTGGCCGTCGCCGTCAAGAGACCCAGTACTTC. Amino acid sequence: CASSFGRRRQETQYF.

A single count supports this clone. This chain links TRBV5-1 with TRBJ2-5, with D uncertain. Trimming shortened V by 4 bases and J by 0 bases, and 13 bases separated the two germline ends. The CDR3 sequence is 15 residues long. Germline V lookup: CDR1 SGHRS, CDR2 YFSETQ. The CDR3 here is CASSPRTANQETQYF. The DNA of the CDR3 is TGCGCCAGCAGCCCAAGGACGGCTAACCAAGAGACCCAGTACTTC.

The chain carries TRBV27 and TRBJ2-7, with 9 bases identical to TRBD1. Germline CDR1 reads MNHEY; CDR2 reads SMNVEV (reference sequence). V shed 4 bases, J shed 0 bases, and the junction held 4 bases outside the gene matches. The CDR3 runs 15 residues. CDR3 residues: CASSYGTGTSYEQYF. CDR3 sequence (DNA): TGTGCCAGCAGTTACGGGACAGGGACCTCCTACGAGCAGTACTTC.

V and J are TRBV21-1 and TRBJ2-7; TRBD2 reflects the table's D call only, with no check against the DNA. TRBV21-1 is deemed a pseudogene. CDR3 size: 14 residues. For the CDR3, the DNA is TGTGCCAGCAGCAAACGTAAGACCGGGGAAAGGCAGTACTTC. Its translation is CASSKRKTGERQYF.

Comments on this clone: Other DNA sequences in this specimen translate into the identical CDR3. The chain is built from TRBV5-1 and TRBJ1-1; 8 bases line up with TRBD1. Trimming took 4 bases from V and 0 from J; bases not matched to a gene: 2. The germline V gene has CDR1 SGHRS and CDR2 YFSETQ. The CDR3 totals 14 residues. CDR3 sequence: CASSRDRMNTEAFF. CDR3 sequence (DNA): TGCGCCAGCAGCCGGGACAGGATGAACACTGAAGCTTTCTTT.

This chain links TRBV27 with TRBJ1-1, with TRBD1 identical over 9 bases. CDR3 length: 13 amino acids. Per germline, CDR1 MNHEY and CDR2 SMNVEV (reference sequence). V gave up 4 bases and J gave up 3 bases; unmatched junction bases: 0. The CDR3 here is CASSWDRDTEAFF. The CDR3 DNA reads as TGTGCCAGCAGTTGGGACAGGGACACTGAAGCTTTCTTT.

This chain uses TRBV7-8 with TRBJ1-1; D unclear. This CDR3 is 13 amino acids long. The germline V and J ends were trimmed by 1 base and 6 bases, with 9 bases remaining between them. Per germline, CDR1 SGHVS and CDR2 FQNEAQ. The CDR3 DNA is TGTGCCAGCAGCTTAGGGACCCCATCTGAAGCTTTCTTT. It yields the protein CASSLGTPSEAFF.

This rearrangement joins TRBV27 to TRBJ1-2, with 7 bases matching TRBD1. Trimming removed 3 bases from V and 4 bases from J; junction bases left unmatched: 5. Germline V gene sequence: CDR1 MNHEY, CDR2 SMNVEV (reference sequence). CDR3 length: 14 amino acids. CDR3 nucleotides: TGTGCCAGCAGTTTCTATGGGGACAGCTATGGCTACACCTTC. Residues: CASSFYGDSYGYTF.

Only a few counts were recorded for this clone. Additional DNA sequences in this sample encode the identical CDR3. The rearrangement uses TRBV27 and TRBJ2-7; D unclear. Germline V gene sequence: CDR1 MNHEY, CDR2 SMNVEV (reference sequence). V gave up 3 bases and J gave up 1 base, with 10 bases separating them. CDR3 length: 14 amino acids. The CDR3 nucleotides read TGTGCCAGCAGTTTGGTGGGCGGATCCTACGAGCAGTACTTC. This sequence encodes CASSLVGGSYEQYF.

This clone was counted only a few times. This rearrangement joins TRBV19 to TRBJ1-2; 8 bases match TRBD1. With 5 bases clipped from V and 7 bases from J, the junction kept 15 bases outside the gene matches. The CDR3 consists of 16 residues. Germline values: CDR1 LNHDA, CDR2 SQIVND (reference sequence). The CDR3 sequence: CASSPTQYQGARGYTF. The CDR3 nucleotides read TGTGCCAGTAGTCCGACCCAATATCAGGGGGCCCGTGGCTACACCTTC.

The genes are TRBV4-3 and TRBJ1-2; D may be TRBD1 (5 bases). This CDR3 comprises 17 residues. The germline V gene encodes CDR1 LGHNA and CDR2 YSLEER. Trimming took 0 bases from V and 2 from J, leaving 16 bases between them. The CDR3 DNA sequence: TGCGCCAGCAGCCAAGATCCACAGGAGATTATAAACTATGGCTACACCTTC. It codes for CASSQDPQEIINYGYTF.

V gene TRBV5-1 combines with J gene TRBJ2-1; 9 nucleotides agree with TRBD2. The CDR3 extends over 16 amino acids. V was clipped by 0 bases and J by 6 bases; unmatched bases: 7. Germline V CDR1 and CDR2: SGHRS, YFSETQ. CDR3 amino acids: CASSLAGSGSINEQFF. In DNA, the CDR3 is TGCGCCAGCAGCTTGGCCGGTAGCGGGAGCATCAATGAGCAGTTCTTC.

This clone was seen only a few times. The chain has TRBV7-2 and TRBJ2-7, with D hard to call. The CDR3 totals 14 residues. V lost 3 bases to trimming and J lost 4 bases, with 13 bases between them. CDR1 is SGHTA, CDR2 FQGNSA, per germline. CDR3 DNA: TGTGCCAGCAGCTTTGGGCCCTCGCCTTACGAGCAGTACTTC. Its translation is CASSFGPSPYEQYF.

This clone turned up a few times. V is TRBV30 and J is TRBJ1-4; possible D gene TRBD1, 6 bases. V lost 0 bases, J lost 8 bases, and 10 bases lay in between. Germline V lookup: CDR1 GTSNPN, CDR2 SVGIG (reference sequence). The CDR3 has 13 amino acids. The CDR3 here is CAWSVGAGEKLFF. CDR3 DNA: TGTGCCTGGAGTGTGGGGGCTGGGGAAAAACTGTTTTTT. Drawing the rest from reference TRBV30 and TRBJ1-4, the complete variable domain is SQTIHQWPATLVQPVGSPLSLECTVEGTSNPNLYWYRQAAGRGLQLLFYSVGIGQISSEVPQNLSASRPQDRQFILSSKKLLLSDSGFYLCAWSVGAGEKLFFGSGTQLSVL.

The chain has TRBV5-1 and TRBJ2-3, with D unresolved. V lost 3 bases to trimming and J lost 2 bases, with 10 bases between them. Looked up from germline, CDR1 is SGHRS and CDR2 is YFSETQ. CDR3 length equals 14 residues. For the CDR3, the DNA is TGCGCCAGCAGCTACGGAGATGCCACAGATACGCAGTATTTT. It encodes CASSYGDATDTQYF.